These 9 T cell receptor beta chains were sequenced from one sample in a study of radiotherapy plus CTLA-4 blockade in lung cancer. This table comes from immunoSEQ multiplex PCR, and its TCRdb copy is limited to in-frame clones, with some not included. The sample lists about 49,000 clones; approximately 85% were seen once. Source: peripheral blood, taken from a patient treated with radiotherapy plus ipilimumab. These receptor sequences come from a human donor with non-small cell lung cancer whose response to radiotherapy plus ipilimumab could not be evaluated.

The chain couples TRBV27 to TRBJ1-1; no clear D gene. The CDR3 consists of 15 residues. The V end was cut by 6 bases, the J end by 0 bases, with 14 bases between. Germline loops: CDR1 MNHEY, CDR2 SMNVEV (reference sequence). CDR3 loop: CASRGVVRMNTEAFF. The CDR3 DNA sequence: TGTGCCAGCAGGGGTGTGGTCAGGATGAACACTGAAGCTTTCTTT.

The rearrangement uses TRBV5-1 and TRBJ2-1, with 8 positions matching TRBD2. This CDR3 contains 15 residues. With 3 bases clipped from V and 1 base from J, the junction kept 3 bases outside the gene matches. Germline CDR1 is SGHRS and CDR2 is YFSETQ. For the CDR3, the DNA is TGCGCCAGCAGCTCACTAGCGGTTTCCTACAATGAGCAGTTCTTC. This translates into CASSSLAVSYNEQFF.

The rearrangement uses TRBV9 and TRBJ2-5; D might be TRBD1 (6 bases). The CDR3 has 15 residues. Germline CDR1 SGDLS, CDR2 YYNGEE. The V end lost 4 bases, the J end lost 5 bases, and 18 bases lay between the germline ends. The CDR3 nucleotides read TGTGCCAGCAGCCCTCATCCAGGGGCCGGGGAGACCCAGTACTTC. This sequence encodes CASSPHPGAGETQYF. Variable domain in full (rest from reference TRBV9 and TRBJ2-5): DSGVTQTPKHLITATGQRVTLRCSPRSGDLSVYWYQQSLDQGLQFLIQYYNGEERAKGNILERFSAQQFPDLHSELNLSSLELGDSALYFCASSPHPGAGETQYFGPGTRLLVL.

The chain uses TRBV28 and TRBJ1-5; 8 nucleotides align to TRBD1. This CDR3 spans 14 amino acids. Losses at the gene ends were 4 bases for V and 6 bases for J; bases not matched to a gene: 5. Germline-derived CDR1 and CDR2 are MDHEN and SYDVKM. The CDR3 DNA follows: TGTGCCAGCAGTTCGGACAGGGAGGCTCAGCCCCAGCATTTT. It codes for CASSSDREAQPQHF.

This rearrangement joins TRBV19 to TRBJ1-5, with TRBD1 as a possible D gene (5 bases). The V gene lost 6 bases and the J gene lost 2 bases, with 11 bases spanning the gap. Per the germline V gene, CDR1 is LNHDA and CDR2 is SQIVND (reference sequence). The CDR3 is 14 amino acids. As DNA, the CDR3 is TGTGCCAGTAGCTCAGGGTTTGGCAATCAGCCCCAGCATTTT. Translated: CASSSGFGNQPQHF. The full variable domain, its missing parts supplied by reference TRBV19 and TRBJ1-5, is DGGITQSPKYLFRKEGQNVTLSCEQNLNHDAMYWYRQDPGQGLRLIYYSQIVNDFQKGDIAEGYSVSREKKESFPLTVTSAQKNPTAFYLCASSSGFGNQPQHFGDGTRLSIL.

The V gene is TRBV5-5, the J gene TRBJ2-7; 9 bases agree with TRBD1. J was trimmed by 4 bases and V by 3 bases; bases with no gene match: 8. CDR3 size: 15 residues. Germline V gene sequence: CDR1 SGHKS, CDR2 YYEKEE (reference sequence). CDR3 in DNA: TGTGCCAGCAGCTCAACCGGGACAGGGCTTTACGAGCAGTACTTC. As protein: CASSSTGTGLYEQYF.

This clone was seen only once. The junction does not match germline at one end; this may be a read error. This chain connects TRBV28 to TRBJ2-3; 12 bases align to TRBD1. The CDR3 spans 15 residues. From germline, CDR1 is MDHEN and CDR2 SYDVKM. In DNA form, the CDR3 reads TGTGCCGGCAGTTGGGGACAGGGGGCTGCAGATACGCAGTATTTT. It yields the protein CAGSWGQGAADTQYF.

The chain joins TRBV28 to TRBJ1-1, with 9 positions matching TRBD1. The CDR3 spans 15 residues. The J segment lost 2 bases and the V segment lost 6 bases, leaving 7 bases of the junction unmatched. CDR1 is MDHEN, CDR2 SYDVKM, per germline. The CDR3 bases are TGTGCCAGCAGGTCATCGGGACAGGGAAACACTGAAGCTTTCTTT. It specifies CASRSSGQGNTEAFF. Full variable domain (missing parts from reference TRBV28 and TRBJ1-1): DVKVTQSSRYLVKRTGEKVFLECVQDMDHENMFWYRQDPGLGLRLIYFSYDVKMKEKGDIPEGYSVSREKKERFSLILESASTNQTSMYLCASRSSGQGNTEAFFGQGTRLTVV.

DNA of the CDR3: TGTGCCAGCAGCGCAGGGGTGGGATGGTGGGGGCCAGCACTAGCGGGAGTCAATGAGCAGTTCTTC. Amino acids: CASSAGVGWWGPALAGVNEQFF. This chain joins TRBV7-4 and TRBJ2-1, with 11 nucleotides matching TRBD2. Losses at the gene ends were 5 bases for V and 6 bases for J; bases not matched to a gene: 27. Germline CDR1 reads SGHVT; CDR2 reads SQSDAQ. The length of the CDR3 is 22 residues.